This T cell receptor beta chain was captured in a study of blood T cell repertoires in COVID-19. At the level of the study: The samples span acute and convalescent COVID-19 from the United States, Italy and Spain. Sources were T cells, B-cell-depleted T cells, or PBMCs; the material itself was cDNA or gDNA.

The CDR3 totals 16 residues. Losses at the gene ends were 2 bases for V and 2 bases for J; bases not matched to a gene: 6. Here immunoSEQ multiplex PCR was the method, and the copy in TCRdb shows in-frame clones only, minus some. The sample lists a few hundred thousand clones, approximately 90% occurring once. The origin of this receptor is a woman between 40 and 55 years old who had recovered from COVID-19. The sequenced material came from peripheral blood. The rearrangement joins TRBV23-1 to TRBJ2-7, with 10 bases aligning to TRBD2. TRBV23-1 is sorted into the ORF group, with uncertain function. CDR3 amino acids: CASSQGPAGGTYEQYV. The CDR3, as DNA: TGCGCCAGCAGTCAAGGCCCAGCGGGGGGGACCTACGAGCAGTACGTC.